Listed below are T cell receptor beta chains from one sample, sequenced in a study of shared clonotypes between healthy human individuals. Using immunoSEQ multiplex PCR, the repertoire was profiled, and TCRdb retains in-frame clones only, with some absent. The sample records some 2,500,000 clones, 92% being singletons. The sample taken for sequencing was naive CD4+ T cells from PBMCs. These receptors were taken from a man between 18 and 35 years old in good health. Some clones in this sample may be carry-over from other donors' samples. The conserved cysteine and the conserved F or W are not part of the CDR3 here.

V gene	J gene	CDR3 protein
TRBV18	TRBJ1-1	ASSPGPRNTEAF
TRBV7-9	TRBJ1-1	ASSLEGSNTEAF
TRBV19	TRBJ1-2	ASSWLAGNYGYT
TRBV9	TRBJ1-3	ASSEGDREVLWNTIY
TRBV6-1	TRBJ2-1	ASIGTGRTYNEQF
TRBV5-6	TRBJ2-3	ASSLAGTQY
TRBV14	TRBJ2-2	ASSQDAATALGDTGELF
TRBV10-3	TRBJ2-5	AISVSGLGVGLETQY
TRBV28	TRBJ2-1	ASSRMGGRANEQF
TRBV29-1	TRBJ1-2	SGDLGNYGYT
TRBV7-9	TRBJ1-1	ASSSLTGGNTEAF
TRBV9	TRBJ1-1	ASSVAEGTYWGTEAF
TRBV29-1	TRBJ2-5	SVEGGLQETQY
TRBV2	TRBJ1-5	ASSETDRGLQPQH
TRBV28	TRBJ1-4	ASSTPRSANEKLF
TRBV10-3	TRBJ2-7	AISEPTSGSIHEQY
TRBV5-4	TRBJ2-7	ASSSGQTYEQY
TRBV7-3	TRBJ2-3	ASSISGSSVDTQY
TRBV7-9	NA	ASSLTTGRYEQY
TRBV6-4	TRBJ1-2	ASSDSGQSYT
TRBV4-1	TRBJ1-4	ASSHLGEKLF
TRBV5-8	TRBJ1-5	ASSLEDQPQH
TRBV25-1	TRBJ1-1	ASSEFPGTNTEAF